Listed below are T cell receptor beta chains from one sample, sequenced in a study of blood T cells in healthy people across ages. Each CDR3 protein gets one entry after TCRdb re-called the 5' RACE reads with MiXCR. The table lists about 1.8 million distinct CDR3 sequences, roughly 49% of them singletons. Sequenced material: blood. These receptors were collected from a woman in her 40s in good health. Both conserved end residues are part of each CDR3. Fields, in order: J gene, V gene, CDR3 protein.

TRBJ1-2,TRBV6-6,CASSWDRGMEGYTF
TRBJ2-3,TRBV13,CASSHGQGVIDTQYF
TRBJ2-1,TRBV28,CASTWGGDGYNEQFF
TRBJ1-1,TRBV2,CASSEGGGDTEAFF
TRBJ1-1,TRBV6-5,CASSREGRNTEAFF
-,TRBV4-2,CASSQDYAGEYYEQYF
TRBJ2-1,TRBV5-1,CASSFAGTGYNEQFF
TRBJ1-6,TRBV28,CAISGMGNSPLHF
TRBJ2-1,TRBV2,CASSERSGGGDNEQFF
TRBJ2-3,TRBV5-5,CASSLRSVTSSTDTQYF
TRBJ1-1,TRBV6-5,CASSYLGETEAFF
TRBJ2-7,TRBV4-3,CASSQVKGETYEQYF
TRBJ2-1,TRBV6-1,CASSVFRGVAGNEQFF
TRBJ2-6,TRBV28,CASSTYRGSGANVLTF
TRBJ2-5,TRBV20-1,CSAQRTQIQETQYF
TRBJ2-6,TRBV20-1,CSGGGGSGANVLTF
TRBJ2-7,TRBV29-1,CSVAGGREAQYF
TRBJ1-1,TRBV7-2,CASSFNSGATEAFF
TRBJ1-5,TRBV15,CATINVPGQFDGNQPQHF
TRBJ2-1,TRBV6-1,CATPGLGINEQFF
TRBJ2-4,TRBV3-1,CASSQLRAASIAKNIQYF
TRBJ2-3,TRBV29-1,CSVEGFGDRGGTDTQYF
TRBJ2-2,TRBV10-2,CASSEIPNTGELFF
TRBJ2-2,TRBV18,CASSRGPTGELFF
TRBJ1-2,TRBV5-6,CASSNDRGSYNYGYTF
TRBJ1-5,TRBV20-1,CSARGGGPDQPQHF
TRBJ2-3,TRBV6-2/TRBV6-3,CASSYSLAPGTDTQYF
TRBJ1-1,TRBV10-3,CAISVTDNLITEAFF
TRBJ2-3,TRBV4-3,CASSQIEGADTQYF
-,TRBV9,CASSGLATTETQYF
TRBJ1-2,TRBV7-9,CASNPGTRVYGYTF
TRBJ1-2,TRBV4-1,CAGSQSRQTYGYTF
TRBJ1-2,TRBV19,CASRDLGEANYGYTF
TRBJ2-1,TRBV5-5,CASSLDPNGEQFF
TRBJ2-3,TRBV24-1,CATSDPRGQGYDPQYF
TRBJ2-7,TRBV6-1,CATGGVTYEQYF
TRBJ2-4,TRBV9,CASSVGAAKNIQYF
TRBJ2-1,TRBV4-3,CASSPTPGGAGYEQFF
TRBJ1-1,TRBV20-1,CSAARGGEENTEAFF
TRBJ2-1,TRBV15,CATSRDTERNNEQFF
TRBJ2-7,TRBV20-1,CSAGVRGDYEQYF
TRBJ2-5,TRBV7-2,CASSSPGKETQYF
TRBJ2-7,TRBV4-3,CASSQGLGGSYEQYF
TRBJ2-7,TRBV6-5,CASSTWTGGVYEQYF
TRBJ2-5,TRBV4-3,CASSQGVTGETQYF